This is a list of T cell receptor beta chains from one sample in a study of T cell changes during pregnancy in multiple sclerosis. TCRdb's copy holds only in-frame clones and misses some; the assay was immunoSEQ multiplex PCR. The sample includes about 31,000 clones, approximately 90% of them seen just once. The sequenced sample was CD8+ T cells from peripheral blood mononuclear cells, obtained in the first trimester of pregnancy. The receptors derive from a female donor with multiple sclerosis, enrolled in a pregnancy study. Both conserved end residues are part of each CDR3. The D gene is left open where the match is weak. Rows give clone size only sometimes, using once, few, many, or a class for an expanded clone.

>NA|TRBV6-1|TRBJ2-1|NA
CASSEAANEPYNEQFF
TGTGCCAGCAGTGAGGCTGCAAACGAACCCTACAATGAGCAGTTCTTC
>NA|TRBV7-6|TRBJ2-7|TRBD1
CASSLGEGTGFYEQYF
TGTGCCAGCAGCTTAGGTGAAGGGACAGGGTTCTACGAGCAGTACTTC
>NA|TRBV7-9|TRBJ2-3|TRBD2
CASSLPRTSGSTDTQYF
TGTGCCAGCAGCTTACCGCGGACTAGCGGGAGCACAGATACGCAGTATTTT
>once|TRBV25-1|TRBJ2-2|TRBD1
CASSRGQGDTGELFF
TGTGCCAGCAGTAGGGGACAGGGTGACACCGGGGAGCTGTTTTTT
>NA|TRBV27|TRBJ2-3|NA
CASSLSGTDTQYF
TGTGCCAGCAGTTTAAGCGGCACAGATACGCAGTATTTT
>NA|TRBV13|TRBJ2-7|NA
CASSFGSSYEQYF
TGTGCCAGCAGCTTTGGCAGCTCCTACGAGCAGTACTTC
>NA|TRBV4-3|TRBJ2-5|NA
CASSQDWQGGTEETQYF
TGCGCCAGCAGCCAAGATTGGCAGGGGGGCACAGAGGAGACCCAGTACTTC
>once|TRBV7-2|TRBJ2-7|NA
CASSFNYHYEQYF
TGTGCCAGCAGCTTCAACTACCACTACGAGCAGTACTTC
>NA|TRBV7-8|TRBJ2-7|TRBD1
CASRSGTGDYEQYF
TGTGCCAGCAGATCCGGGACAGGGGACTACGAGCAGTACTTC
>once|TRBV11-3|TRBJ2-2|NA
CASSPQTLDRHTGELFF
TGTGCCAGCAGCCCGCAGACCCTGGACAGACACACCGGGGAGCTGTTTTTT
>NA|TRBV27|TRBJ1-2|TRBD1
CASSLSGTGSYGYTF
TGTGCCAGCAGTTTATCGGGGACAGGGTCATATGGCTACACCTTC
>NA|TRBV7-9|TRBJ1-2|TRBD1
CASSATGGYGYTF
TGTGCCAGCAGCGCAACAGGGGGCTATGGCTACACCTTC
>once|TRBV6-5|TRBJ1-1|NA
CASSYSVGGPIAF
TGTGCCAGCAGTTACTCCGTGGGGGGGCCGATCGCATTT
>NA|TRBV7-3|TRBJ1-1|TRBD1
CASSTTGGQTEAFF
TGTGCCAGCAGCACGACAGGGGGCCAAACTGAAGCTTTCTTT
>once|TRBV7-2|TRBJ2-7|TRBD1
CASKYNGQDAWNEQYF
TGTGCCAGCAAATACAACGGACAGGATGCGTGGAACGAGCAGTACTTC
>NA|TRBV11-2|TRBJ2-7|NA
CASSLRGISYEQYF
TGTGCCAGCAGCTTAAGGGGAATTTCCTACGAGCAGTACTTC
>once|TRBV28|TRBJ2-1|TRBD2
CASSPLADVYDNEQFF
TGTGCCAGCAGTCCACTAGCGGATGTTTATGACAATGAGCAGTTCTTC
>NA|TRBV19|TRBJ1-2|TRBD1
CATEGTATSHSYGYTF
TGTGCCACAGAGGGGACAGCTACTTCTCACTCCTATGGCTACACCTTC
>NA|TRBV5-6|TRBJ2-5|NA
CASSSRGAGYQETQYF
TGTGCCAGCAGCTCCCGGGGGGCAGGGTACCAAGAGACCCAGTACTTC
>NA|TRBV7-2|TRBJ1-1|NA
CASSLGGWDEAFF
TGTGCCAGCAGCTTAGGAGGGTGGGATGAAGCTTTCTTT
>few|TRBV19|TRBJ1-5|NA
CASSISLNQPQHF
TGTGCCAGTAGTATATCCCTTAATCAGCCCCAGCATTTT
>NA|TRBV5-6|TRBJ2-1|NA
CASSLEGPRAYNEQFF
TGTGCCAGCAGCCTAGAAGGCCCACGAGCCTACAATGAGCAGTTCTTC
>NA|TRBV30|TRBJ2-5|TRBD1
CAWSVEGAVFLQETQYF
TGTGCCTGGAGTGTTGAGGGGGCAGTTTTCCTCCAAGAGACCCAGTACTTC
>NA|TRBV6-1|TRBJ1-1|TRBD1
CASRDRVNTEAFF
TGTGCCAGCAGGGACAGGGTGAACACTGAAGCTTTCTTT
>NA|TRBV9|TRBJ1-2|TRBD1
CASSETGTGRGGYTF
TGTGCCAGCAGCGAAACCGGGACAGGGAGGGGTGGCTACACCTTC
>NA|TRBV19|TRBJ2-4|TRBD1
CASSVNRGIAKNIQYF
TGTGCCAGTAGTGTCAACAGGGGGATAGCCAAAAACATTCAGTACTTC
>NA|TRBV23-1|TRBJ2-7|TRBD2
CASSHRRTSGREYEQYF
TGCGCCAGCAGTCACCGTCGGACTAGCGGGAGAGAATACGAGCAGTACTTC
>NA|TRBV10-3|TRBJ2-7|NA
CAISGGLLGNYEQYF
TGTGCCATCAGCGGCGGACTGTTGGGAAATTACGAGCAGTACTTC
>NA|TRBV19|TRBJ2-2|TRBD2
CASSIRAMSETSGIVPGELFF
TGTGCCAGTAGTATACGCGCTATGTCCGAGACTAGCGGGATTGTCCCCGGGGAGCTGTTTTTT
>NA|TRBV7-3|TRBJ2-1|TRBD2
CASSTGLSGLGSYNEQFF
TGTGCCAGCAGCACAGGCCTTTCGGGACTAGGATCCTACAATGAGCAGTTCTTC
>NA|TRBV11-3|TRBJ1-3|NA
CASSSSGFSGNTIYF
TGTGCCAGCAGCTCGTCGGGTTTCTCTGGAAACACCATATATTTT
>NA|TRBV28|TRBJ2-1|TRBD2
CASSAGLAGYNEQFF
TGTGCCAGCAGTGCAGGACTAGCAGGTTACAATGAGCAGTTCTTC
>few|TRBV6-1|TRBJ2-1|TRBD2
CASSENSGTYNEQFF
TGTGCCAGCAGTGAAAATAGCGGGACCTACAATGAGCAGTTCTTC
>NA|TRBV30|TRBJ2-7|TRBD2
CAWSVGGEQYF
TGTGCCTGGAGTGTGGGAGGGGAGCAGTACTTC
>once|TRBV4-1|TRBJ2-1|TRBD1
CASSPWTGGHNEQFF
TGCGCCAGCAGCCCCTGGACAGGGGGCCACAATGAGCAGTTCTTC
>NA|TRBV6-5|TRBJ1-4|TRBD1
CASSYSGQTNEKLFF
TGTGCCAGCAGTTACTCGGGACAGACCAATGAAAAACTGTTTTTT
>NA|TRBV4-2|TRBJ2-7|TRBD2
CASSQEGTSGLYEQYF
TGTGCCAGCAGCCAAGAGGGGACTAGCGGACTCTACGAGCAGTACTTC
>NA|TRBV6-1|TRBJ1-5|NA
CASSVRTDSNQPQHF
TGTGCCAGCAGTGTAAGGACAGATAGCAATCAGCCCCAGCATTTT
>NA|TRBV5-4|TRBJ1-2|TRBD1
CASSLWTGGANYGYTF
TGTGCCAGCAGCTTGTGGACAGGGGGCGCAAACTATGGCTACACCTTC
>NA|TRBV5-1|TRBJ1-1|TRBD1
CASSLGDRGAENTEAFF
TGCGCCAGCAGCTTGGGGGACAGGGGGGCCGAAAACACTGAAGCTTTCTTT
>NA|TRBV15|TRBJ2-1|NA
CATSRANPTGYEFF
TGTGCCACCAGCAGGGCGAATCCAACAGGGTATGAGTTCTTC
>NA|TRBV19|TRBJ2-5|NA
CASSTSLGRRPETQYF
TGTGCCAGTAGTACCTCACTAGGCAGGAGGCCAGAGACCCAGTACTTC